These 22 T cell receptor beta chains came from one sample sequenced in a study of early T cells in non-severe SARS-CoV-2 infection. TCRdb fed the 5' RACE reads into MiXCR, producing one record per CDR3 protein. Here the sample spans some 35,000 distinct CDR3 sequences, around 5% being singletons. The sample consisted of whole blood. These receptors all come from an adult who was a healthcare worker with PCR-confirmed SARS-CoV-2 infection or an uninfected control (not recorded which).

The table lists this clonotype with many counts. The chain has TRBV5-1 and TRBJ2-1; the match to TRBD2 covers 11 bases. J lost 9 bases, V lost 2 bases, and 7 bases had no gene match. CDR1 and CDR2 (germline): SGHRS, YFSETQ. The CDR3 is made up of 15 amino acids. The CDR3 sequence: CASSLISGRVAEQFF. The CDR3 bases are TGCGCCAGCAGCTTAATTAGCGGGAGGGTCGCTGAGCAGTTCTTC.

Here the CDR3 reads CASSSTTDYNEQFF. The CDR3, as DNA: TGTGCCAGCAGCTCAACGACAGACTACAATGAGCAGTTCTTC. The chain is built from TRBV28 and TRBJ2-1, with D tentatively TRBD1 (5 bases). This CDR3 has 14 residues. Trimming cost V 6 bases and J 3 bases, with 12 bases left between them. CDR1 MDHEN and CDR2 SYDVKM come from the germline V gene.

This clonotype was recorded at least ten times. J is TRBJ1-2 and V is TRBV28, with 11 positions matching TRBD1. CDR3 length: 15 amino acids. V shed 5 bases, J shed 5 bases, and the junction held 7 bases outside the gene matches. Germline CDR1 reads MDHEN; CDR2 reads SYDVKM. The CDR3 nucleotides read TGTGCCAGCAGTCGAGGGACAGGGGGGAGATATGGCTACACCTTC. The encoded protein is CASSRGTGGRYGYTF.

This clonotype occurred many times. The chain recombines TRBV9 with TRBJ2-7, with D possibly TRBD2 on 5 matching bases. Trimming cost V 0 bases and J 4 bases, with 8 bases left between them. This CDR3 region has 13 residues. The germline gives CDR1 SGDLS, CDR2 YYNGEE. The DNA of the CDR3 is TGTGCCAGCAGCGTAGAATCGGGGTACGAGCAGTACTTC. Translation gives CASSVESGYEQYF. The full variable domain, in which reference TRBV9 and TRBJ2-7 provide the parts outside the CDR3, is DSGVTQTPKHLITATGQRVTLRCSPRSGDLSVYWYQQSLDQGLQFLIQYYNGEERAKGNILERFSAQQFPDLHSELNLSSLELGDSALYFCASSVESGYEQYFGPGTRLTVT.

The chain is built from TRBV11-2 and TRBJ2-1; 9 nucleotides align to TRBD2. With 1 base clipped from V and 9 bases from J, the junction kept 13 bases outside the gene matches. Germline V gene data show CDR1 as SGHAT and CDR2 as FQNNGV. The CDR3 extends over 17 amino acids. The CDR3 loop reads CASSLAGTSRGGSEQFF. CDR3 DNA: TGTGCCAGCAGCTTAGCCGGGACTAGCAGGGGGGGGAGTGAGCAGTTCTTC.

With regard to this clonotype: This may come from a read error, since a much larger clone is one base off. The genes are TRBV5-1 and TRBJ2-3; D not certain. V dropped 4 bases and J dropped 2 bases, with 11 bases sitting between them. The CDR3 has 14 residues. Germline V gene sequence: CDR1 SGHRS, CDR2 YFSETQ. The CDR3 is CASSLVSPTDTQYF. CDR3 bases: TGCGCCAGCAGCCTGGTCAGTCCCACAGATACGCAGTATTTT.

This clonotype has just a few counts. The chain recombines TRBV7-3 with TRBJ2-5; 10 nucleotides agree with TRBD2. CDR1 is SGHTA, CDR2 FQGTGA, per germline. CDR3 length: 16 amino acids. The junction had 7 bases not matched to a gene; V was cut back by 5 bases and J by 1 base. This CDR3 is CASSPSGGRTQETQYF. The CDR3 nucleotides are TGTGCCAGCAGCCCTAGCGGGGGCCGAACCCAAGAGACCCAGTACTTC.

The chain employs TRBV29-1 and TRBJ1-2, with a possible D match to TRBD1 (5 bases). The CDR3 loop spans 12 amino acids. Trimming removed 3 bases from V and 6 bases from J, with 11 bases in between. The germline gives CDR1 SQVTM, CDR2 ANQGSEA. CDR3: CSVEYQGDGYTF. The CDR3 DNA reads TGCAGCGTTGAGTACCAGGGCGATGGCTACACCTTC.

This clonotype occurred a few times. The V and J genes are TRBV6-2 or TRBV6-3 and TRBJ1-2; 9 bases align to TRBD1. Per the germline V gene, CDR1 is MNHEY and CDR2 is SVGEGT. The CDR3 extends over 18 amino acids. Trimming took 2 bases from V and 0 from J; bases not matched to a gene: 10. The CDR3 here is CASSYQGQGRRANYGYTF. The CDR3 bases are TGTGCCAGCAGTTACCAGGGACAGGGTAGAAGAGCTAACTATGGCTACACCTTC.

This clonotype has only a few counts. This chain connects TRBV19 to TRBJ1-4, with 8 nucleotides matching TRBD1. CDR1 and CDR2 from the germline V gene are LNHDA and SQIVND (reference sequence). The CDR3 extends over 16 amino acids. Written as DNA, the CDR3 is TGTGCAACCCGCGCGGGACAGGTCGCGGTCGGTGAAAAACTGTTTTTT. Protein sequence: CATRAGQVAVGEKLFF.

On this clonotype: This clone may be a read error of a much larger clone one base away. The V and J genes are TRBV6-5 and TRBJ1-4; D is undetermined. There are 17 residues in the CDR3. Per germline, CDR1 MNHEY and CDR2 SVGAGI. CDR3 DNA sequence: TGTGCCAGCAGTTCACACCTCGTAGGAGCAACTAATGAAAAACTGATTTTT. Its translation: CASSSHLVGATNEKLIF.

In this sample, this clonotype turned up many times. This chain joins TRBV20-1 and TRBJ2-3, with 12 bases identical to TRBD2. V dropped 6 bases and J dropped 2; count of bases not matched to a gene: 6. This CDR3 comprises 15 residues. The germline gives CDR1 DFQATT, CDR2 SNEGSKA (reference sequence). The CDR3 sequence: CSAQTSGSVTDTQYF. In DNA, the CDR3 is TGCAGTGCCCAGACTAGCGGGAGTGTCACAGATACGCAGTATTTT.

This clonotype was observed at least ten times. The rearrangement joins TRBV2 to TRBJ2-7, with D possibly matching TRBD2 (5 bases). V lost 8 bases and J 0 bases, leaving 11 bases between the germline ends. The CDR3 length is 13 residues. Germline V gene data show CDR1 as SNHLY and CDR2 as FYNNEI. CDR3 region: CASESGNSYEQYF. The CDR3 DNA reads as TGTGCCAGCGAGAGCGGAAACTCCTACGAGCAGTACTTC.

The V gene is TRBV20-1, the J gene TRBJ2-7, with 10 bases aligning to TRBD1. Unmatched junction bases numbered 9, after V lost 1 base and J lost 6 bases. Germline V CDR1 and CDR2: DFQATT, SNEGSKA (reference sequence). The CDR3 has 15 residues. Here the CDR3 reads CSARGGTGELSEQYF. The CDR3 DNA is TGCAGTGCTAGAGGGGGGACAGGGGAACTTTCCGAGCAGTACTTC.

This clonotype was counted at least ten times. This CDR3 reads CASSLAGKRPSYNEQFF. CDR3 nucleotide sequence: TGTGCCAGCAGTTTAGCGGGGAAGCGGCCCTCCTACAATGAGCAGTTCTTC. The chain is built from TRBV12-3 or TRBV12-4 and TRBJ2-1; D possibly corresponds to TRBD2 (5 bases). Trimming shortened V by 0 bases and J by 0 bases, and 12 bases separated the two germline ends. This CDR3 is built from 17 residues.

This clonotype appeared many times. V is TRBV5-4 and J is TRBJ2-7, with 7 bases aligning to TRBD1. The CDR3 runs to 14 residues. Germline lookup yields CDR1 SGHNT and CDR2 YYREEE (reference sequence). The V and J ends lost 4 bases and 0 bases, in that order; junction bases with no gene match: 4. CDR3 amino acids: CASSPGTASYEQYF. The CDR3 DNA reads as TGTGCCAGCAGCCCCGGGACAGCCTCCTACGAGCAGTACTTC.

Of note for this clonotype: A much larger clone lies a single base off, so this may be a read error. The rearrangement links TRBV6-1 to TRBJ2-7; D possibly corresponds to TRBD1 (6 bases). Trimming took off 6 bases at V and 2 bases at J, with 20 bases between the two ends. The germline gives CDR1 MNHNS, CDR2 SASEGT. The CDR3 sequence is 16 residues long. This CDR3 is CASRADDRDIPYEQYF. In DNA form, the CDR3 reads TGTGCCAGCAGGGCTGACGACCGGGACATCCCCTACGAGCAGTACTTC.

This clonotype showed up many times. The chain couples TRBV20-1 to TRBJ1-2; 7 positions match TRBD1. This CDR3 comprises 15 residues. With 5 bases clipped from V and 6 bases from J, the junction kept 15 bases outside the gene matches. Germline V gives CDR1 DFQATT, CDR2 SNEGSKA (reference sequence). For the CDR3, the DNA is TGCAGTGCTTTCCAGCCAGGGGGTCCCCTACATGGCTACACCTTC. It translates to CSAFQPGGPLHGYTF.

This clonotype was counted ten times or more. The chain employs TRBV20-1 and TRBJ2-7, with D perhaps TRBD1 or TRBD2 (6 bases each). V lost 3 bases and J 4 bases, leaving 19 bases between the germline ends. Germline V gene lookup returns CDR1 DFQATT and CDR2 SNEGSKA (reference sequence). The CDR3 totals 15 residues. CDR3 nucleotides: TGCAGTGCTAGGAAAGGGGGGCGGCGAGAATACGAGCAGTACTTC. It yields the protein CSARKGGRREYEQYF.

This clonotype was seen at least ten times. The genes are TRBV7-2 and TRBJ2-1; D uncertain. CDR3 length equals 14 residues. With 7 bases removed from V and 4 bases from J, the gap between germline ends came to 14 bases. The V gene's germline CDR1 is SGHTA and CDR2 FQGNSA. The CDR3 region has the DNA TGTGCCAGCACCCAAGACCCACAATACAATGAGCAGTTCTTC. This encodes CASTQDPQYNEQFF.

In this sample, this clonotype turned up a few times. The chain uses TRBV20-1 and TRBJ2-5, with 7 nucleotides matching TRBD1. This CDR3 has 15 residues. V was pared by 5 bases and J by 5 bases, with 14 bases of the junction left unmatched. CDR1 is DFQATT, CDR2 SNEGSKA, per germline (reference sequence). The DNA of the CDR3 is TGCAGTGCTCCGCGGTGTAGGGGGCAACGGGAGACCCAGTACTTC. It specifies CSAPRCRGQRETQYF.

This clonotype has just a few counts. The chain carries TRBV5-6 and TRBJ1-1, with D maybe TRBD1 (6 bases). This CDR3 has 14 amino acids. The ends were cut back, 0 bases at V and 3 bases at J, with 9 bases in the middle. In germline, CDR1 is SGHDT, CDR2 YYEEEE. CDR3 in DNA: TGTGCCAGCAGCTTGGGGGGGCGGCACACTGAAGCTTTCTTT. It translates to CASSLGGRHTEAFF.